This entry is about one TCR beta chain. Its antigen is unknown. The data derive from a study of cytomegalovirus exposure and HLA in healthy donors. The PCR employed 60 Vbeta primers together with 13 Jbeta primers. Sequencing used immunoSEQ multiplex PCR; TCRdb keeps in-frame clones, though not all of them. The sample contains some 140,000 clones, over 65% of which appear only once. Study results and caveats: At a 0.05 false discovery rate, a later analysis found around 15,000 TCR beta sequences to be associated with HLA alleles. When analyzed later, a missense DCLRE1C variant was found to be linked to TCR beta V- and J-gene trimming.

This TCR was recovered from a man in his forties or fifties in good health and CMV-seronegative. The specimen sequenced was PBMCs.

Written as DNA, the CDR3 is TGTGCCAGCAGCTTAACCCCCGTTAGCGGGGTGAGCTCCTACAATGAGCAGTTCTTC. Encoded protein: CASSLTPVSGVSSYNEQFF. The V gene is TRBV7-8, the J gene TRBJ2-1, with 8 positions matching TRBD2. The CDR3 contains 19 residues. Germline V gene sequence: CDR1 SGHVS, CDR2 FQNEAQ. Losses at the gene ends were 2 bases for V and 0 bases for J; bases not matched to a gene: 12.